This T cell receptor beta chain was recorded in a study of spatial heterogeneity in lung cancer. For the study at large: The average count in raw reads for each unique TCR and UMI combination exceeded eight appearances.

Described time point: sample taken at primary tumor resection. The donors comprised around 72 untreated early-stage non-small cell lung cancer patients. All TCR cDNA molecules were individually tagged with a unique molecular identifier. MiXCR, run by TCRdb on the 5' RACE reads, gives a single entry per CDR3 protein. The data contain some 10,000 distinct CDR3 sequences, 6.1% of them singletons. This clonotype was seen repeatedly, ten times or more. V shed 2 bases and J shed 8 bases, with 13 bases lying between them. The CDR3 sequence is 15 residues long. V gene TRBV12-3 or TRBV12-4 combines with J gene TRBJ1-6; D ambiguous. Sequencing was performed on normal lung tissue next to the tumor, taken at surgery. The sequence derives from a male donor with early-stage non-small cell lung cancer. The DNA of the CDR3 is TGTGCCAGCAGTTTATCGGTGGGTGGGGATTCACCCCTCCACTTT. Translating it yields CASSLSVGGDSPLHF.